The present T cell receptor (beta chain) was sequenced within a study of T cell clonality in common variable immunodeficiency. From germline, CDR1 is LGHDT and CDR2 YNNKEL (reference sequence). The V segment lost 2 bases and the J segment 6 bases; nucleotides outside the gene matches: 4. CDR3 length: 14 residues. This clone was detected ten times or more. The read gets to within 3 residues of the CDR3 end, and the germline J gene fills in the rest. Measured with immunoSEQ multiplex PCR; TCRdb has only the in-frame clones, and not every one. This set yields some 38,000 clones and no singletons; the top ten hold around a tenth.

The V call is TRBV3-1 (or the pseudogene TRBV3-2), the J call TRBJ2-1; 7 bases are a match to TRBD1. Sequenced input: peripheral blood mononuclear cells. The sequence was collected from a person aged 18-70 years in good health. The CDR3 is CASSQQQGTNEQFF. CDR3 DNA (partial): TGTGCCAGCAGCCAACAACAGGGGACCAATGAG.